Each of the 14 T cell receptor beta chains below was sequenced from the same sample in a study of patients and donors after allogeneic stem cell transplantation (dated by TCRdb to 2020 to 2022). Receptors were amplified or captured by RT-PCR. Sequencing relied on a NextSeq 550. The public reads were reanalyzed by TCRdb: fastp trimming at Q25, MiXCR alignment, in-frame beta chains only. One record per CDR3 amino acid sequence lists the most common genes and DNA. A total of fewer than 250,000 distinct CDR3 sequences appear in this sample, less than 15% of them only once. 11% of the sample goes to the ten largest clones. Material: blood, either unsorted or a sorted T cell fraction (not recorded which). The receptors come from a human donor who was either an allogeneic HSCT recipient or a stem cell or donor lymphocyte infusion donor (not recorded which). It is not recorded whose cells these are; they may come from a transplant donor.

In DNA, the CDR3 is TGCGCCAGCAGTGATGCGGGGCTTGGGTCCTACGAGCAGTACTTC. Its translation is CASSDAGLGSYEQYF. The chain employs TRBV10-1 and TRBJ2-7, with TRBD2 as a possible D gene (6 bases). Germline V gene lookup returns CDR1 WNHNN and CDR2 SYGVQD (reference sequence). V lost 3 bases and J lost 1, with 13 bases in between. This CDR3 contains 15 residues.

The J gene is TRBJ2-5, the V gene TRBV2; 9 bases align to TRBD1. CDR3 length: 15 residues. The germline CDR1 and CDR2 sequences are SNHLY and FYNNEI. The V and J ends lost 6 bases and 7 bases, in that order; junction bases with no gene match: 12. This chain's CDR3 is CASRYSQGAKGTQYF. The CDR3 DNA sequence: TGTGCCAGCAGATACTCACAGGGGGCAAAAGGGACCCAGTACTTC. The full variable domain, in which reference TRBV2 and TRBJ2-5 provide the parts outside the CDR3, is EPEVTQTPSHQVTQMGQEVILRCVPISNHLYFYWYRQILGQKVEFLVSFYNNEISEKSEIFDDQFSVERPDGSNFTLKIRSTKLEDSAMYFCASRYSQGAKGTQYFGPGTRLLVL.

The sample holds a few counts of this clonotype. The V gene is TRBV5-1, the J gene TRBJ2-5; unclear D gene. Trimming pared 4 bases from V and 3 bases from J, leaving 16 bases between. The germline CDR1 and CDR2 sequences are SGHRS and YFSETQ. This CDR3 is built from 15 residues. CDR3 region: CASSPTLGLKETQYF. CDR3 sequence (DNA): TGCGCCAGCAGCCCCACTCTAGGCCTCAAAGAGACCCAGTACTTC. Supplemented by reference TRBV5-1 and TRBJ2-5, the full variable domain reads KAGVTQTPRYLIKTRGQQVTLSCSPISGHRSVSWYQQTPGQGLQFLFEYFSETQRNKGNFPGRFSGRQFSNSRSEMNVSTLELGDSALYLCASSPTLGLKETQYFGPGTRLLVL.

Written as DNA, the CDR3 is TGCAGCGTTGGGGCGGGGGGCGGCTATGGCTACACCTTC. Encoded protein: CSVGAGGGYGYTF. The gene calls are TRBV29-1 and TRBJ1-2; D is possibly TRBD1 (6 bases). The germline V gene encodes CDR1 SQVTM and CDR2 ANQGSEA. The CDR3 is 13 amino acids. V was clipped by 4 bases and J by 4 bases, with 13 bases between them.

The gene calls are TRBV2 and TRBJ2-1, with D perhaps matching TRBD2 (6 bases). Per the germline V gene, CDR1 is SNHLY and CDR2 is FYNNEI. V was trimmed by 6 bases and J by 5 bases, leaving 11 bases between them. The CDR3 sequence is 13 residues long. CDR3 loop: CASRGTGDNEQFF. The CDR3 bases are TGTGCCAGCAGGGGGACGGGGGACAATGAGCAGTTCTTC.

The chain uses TRBV5-6 and TRBJ1-1; D possibly corresponds to TRBD1 (5 bases). Germline loops: CDR1 SGHDT, CDR2 YYEEEE. V shed 4 bases and J shed 1 base, with 14 bases lying between them. The CDR3 is made up of 15 amino acids. The CDR3 loop is CASSDLHQGNTEAFF. CDR3 DNA sequence: TGTGCCAGCAGCGACCTCCACCAGGGGAACACTGAAGCTTTCTTT.

This clonotype showed up many times. The CDR3 protein is CSASLGGQYGYTF. The CDR3 bases are TGCAGTGCTAGTCTAGGGGGACAGTATGGCTACACCTTC. The V gene is TRBV20-1, the J gene TRBJ1-2, with 7 nucleotides matching TRBD1. The V gene's germline CDR1 is DFQATT and CDR2 SNEGSKA (reference sequence). The CDR3 is 13 amino acids. Losses at the gene ends were 3 bases for V and 5 bases for J; bases not matched to a gene: 6.

This clonotype turned up a few times. This chain joins TRBV9 and TRBJ2-1; 7 nucleotides align to TRBD1. There are 15 residues in the CDR3. CDR1 is SGDLS and CDR2 is YYNGEE in the germline V gene. V lost 4 bases, J lost 5 bases, and 9 bases stayed unmatched. CDR3 loop: CASSQRTGSNNEQFF. DNA of the CDR3: TGTGCCAGCAGCCAAAGGACAGGTTCAAACAATGAGCAGTTCTTC. Full variable domain (remainder filled in from reference TRBV9 and TRBJ2-1): DSGVTQTPKHLITATGQRVTLRCSPRSGDLSVYWYQQSLDQGLQFLIQYYNGEERAKGNILERFSAQQFPDLHSELNLSSLELGDSALYFCASSQRTGSNNEQFFGPGTRLTVL.

The sample holds many counts of this clonotype. V is TRBV7-2 and J is TRBJ2-3; no firm D call. CDR3 length: 13 residues. V lost 5 bases to trimming and J lost 3 bases, with 9 bases between them. The germline CDR1 and CDR2 sequences are SGHTA and FQGNSA. CDR3 in DNA: TGTGCCAGCAGCGCGGATGGAACAGATACGCAGTATTTT. Translation: CASSADGTDTQYF.

This clonotype was seen many times. The V call is TRBV12-3 or TRBV12-4, the J call TRBJ1-2, with TRBD1 matching over 7 bases. The CDR3 is 14 residues long. J was trimmed by 6 bases and V by 6 bases; bases with no gene match: 10. CDR3 amino acids: CASSLTDRADGYTF. CDR3 sequence (DNA): TGTGCCAGCAGCCTAACAGACAGGGCTGATGGCTACACCTTC.

This clonotype appeared a few times. The rearrangement joins TRBV7-9 to TRBJ1-1, with a tentative D call TRBD1 (5 bases). This CDR3 contains 16 residues. V shed 3 bases and J shed 0 bases, with 14 bases lying between them. CDR1 and CDR2 (germline): SEHNR, FQNEAQ (reference sequence). CDR3 loop: CASSFGGWKMNTEAFF. In nucleotides, the CDR3 is TGTGCCAGCAGCTTTGGGGGATGGAAGATGAACACTGAAGCTTTCTTT.

This clonotype was counted only a few times. The chain couples TRBV4-1 to TRBJ2-3, with TRBD2 identical over 8 bases. This CDR3 spans 13 amino acids. Germline CDR1 MGHRA, CDR2 YSYEKL. V dropped 4 bases and J dropped 10; count of bases not matched to a gene: 7. CDR3 amino acids: CASSLISGVAQYF. CDR3 DNA: TGCGCCAGCAGCCTGATTAGCGGGGTAGCGCAGTATTTT.

This clonotype was counted ten times or more. This sequence joins TRBV4-3 and TRBJ2-7; 10 bases agree with TRBD1. This CDR3 region has 16 residues. Trimming cost V 4 bases and J 6 bases; bases outside gene matches: 12. Germline CDR1 is LGHNA and CDR2 is YSLEER. CDR3 residues: CASSPNSGTGVAEQYF. The CDR3 DNA reads TGCGCCAGCAGCCCTAACTCCGGGACAGGGGTAGCCGAGCAGTACTTC.

This clonotype was seen repeatedly, ten times or more. The V call is TRBV5-6, the J call TRBJ2-5, with D tentatively TRBD1 (5 bases). CDR3 size: 13 residues. Germline V gene data show CDR1 as SGHDT and CDR2 as YYEEEE. V was clipped by 2 bases and J by 1 base, with 6 bases between them. This chain's CDR3 is CASSFGAQETQYF. In DNA, the CDR3 is TGTGCCAGCAGCTTTGGGGCCCAAGAGACCCAGTACTTC.